The 32 T cell receptor beta chains below all came from one sample that was sequenced in a study of blood T cell repertoires in COVID-19. TCRdb's copy holds only in-frame clones and misses some; the assay was immunoSEQ multiplex PCR. The data contain 430,000 or so clones, roughly 90% of them seen just once; the ten biggest clones take up 1.5% to 2%. Sequencing input: PBMCs or T cells enriched from blood (not recorded which). The receptors shown here come from a middle-aged woman who had recovered from COVID-19.

V usage is TRBV9 and J usage is TRBJ2-1; 8 nucleotides agree with TRBD2. Trimming at V came to 5 bases and at J to 3 bases, leaving 4 bases not matched to a gene. This CDR3 region has 14 residues. In germline, CDR1 is SGDLS, CDR2 YYNGEE. DNA for the CDR3: TGTGCCAGCAGTCCTAGCGGGCTCTACAATGAGCAGTTCTTC. It specifies CASSPSGLYNEQFF.

This rearrangement joins TRBV6-2 or TRBV6-3 to TRBJ1-1; D unresolved. V was shortened by 6 bases and J by 4 bases, with 12 bases between the two germline ends. CDR3 length equals 13 residues. Germline lookup yields CDR1 MNHEY and CDR2 SVGEGT. CDR3 in DNA: TGTGCCAGCAGCCCCCTGCGGCTCACTGAAGCTTTCTTT. Its translation is CASSPLRLTEAFF.

The chain carries TRBV5-1 and TRBJ1-1; D might be TRBD1 (5 bases). The CDR3 consists of 13 residues. Germline CDR1 SGHRS, CDR2 YFSETQ. The germline V and J ends were trimmed by 4 bases and 8 bases, with 15 bases remaining between them. CDR3 DNA: TGCGCCAGCAGCCCGACGGGGGATGGGGAAGCTTTCTTT. This sequence encodes CASSPTGDGEAFF. Based on the CDR3 plus reference TRBV5-1 and TRBJ1-1, the full variable domain is KAGVTQTPRYLIKTRGQQVTLSCSPISGHRSVSWYQQTPGQGLQFLFEYFSETQRNKGNFPGRFSGRQFSNSRSEMNVSTLELGDSALYLCASSPTGDGEAFFGQGTRLTVV.

This clone appeared a few times. The V gene is TRBV5-1, the J gene TRBJ2-1; 8 nucleotides agree with TRBD2. The CDR3 is 17 residues long. Trimming took 3 bases from V and 4 from J; bases not matched to a gene: 12. Germline V lookup: CDR1 SGHRS, CDR2 YFSETQ. CDR3 amino acids: CASSYNPAGEAYNEQFF. Here the CDR3 DNA reads TGCGCCAGCAGCTACAATCCAGCGGGAGAGGCGTACAATGAGCAGTTCTTC.

This sequence joins TRBV12-5 and TRBJ1-3; tentative D call: TRBD1 (5 bases). The CDR3 runs 16 residues. Germline CDR1 reads LGHNT; CDR2 reads FRNRAP. Trimming removed 2 bases from V and 2 bases from J, with 13 bases in between. CDR3 nucleotide sequence: TGTGCTAGTGGTTTGCTCCAGACAGTTACTGGAAACACCATATATTTT. Protein sequence: CASGLLQTVTGNTIYF.

The CDR3 DNA follows: TGTGCCAGCAACCCTAGCTCTGGGGCCAACGTCCTGACTTTC. Encoded protein: CASNPSSGANVLTF. This chain connects TRBV2 to TRBJ2-6; D uncertain. Germline assignment: CDR1 SNHLY and CDR2 FYNNEI. This CDR3 has 14 residues. Trimming removed 7 bases from V and 0 bases from J, with 7 bases in between.

This clone was seen a few times. The rearrangement uses TRBV7-8 and TRBJ2-2; 12 nucleotides agree with TRBD2. Germline V gene sequence: CDR1 SGHVS, CDR2 FQNEAQ. V trimming: 4 bases; J trimming: 4 bases; junction bases outside the gene matches: 4. The CDR3 extends over 16 amino acids. As DNA, the CDR3 is TGTGCCAGCAGCTCACGACTAGCGGGAGTCACCGGGGAGCTGTTTTTT. The encoded protein is CASSSRLAGVTGELFF.

This CDR3 reads CASSRSDRGNTIYF. The CDR3 DNA reads as TGTGCCAGCAGCCGGAGTGACCGTGGAAACACCATATATTTT. This sequence joins TRBV11-2 and TRBJ1-3, with D unclear. Trimming took 5 bases from V and 3 from J, leaving 11 bases between them. Germline V gene lookup returns CDR1 SGHAT and CDR2 FQNNGV. The CDR3 is 14 residues long.

The chain joins TRBV5-1 to TRBJ2-5; 11 bases agree with TRBD2. CDR1 is SGHRS, CDR2 YFSETQ, per germline. The CDR3 spans 15 residues. With 2 bases clipped from V and 3 bases from J, the junction kept 3 bases outside the gene matches. The CDR3, as DNA: TGCGCCAGCAGCTTTAGCGGGAGGGCCGAAGAGACCCAGTACTTC. This codes for CASSFSGRAEETQYF.

The chain recombines TRBV5-6 with TRBJ1-6, with D maybe TRBD1 (6 bases). This CDR3 is 14 amino acids long. Germline CDR1 reads SGHDT; CDR2 reads YYEEEE. Trimming removed 4 bases at V and 4 bases at J, with 9 bases between. The CDR3 DNA reads TGTGCCAGCAGCCTCGGACAGTATAATTCACCCCTCCACTTT. Translation: CASSLGQYNSPLHF.

This chain links TRBV10-3 with TRBJ2-3; 14 nucleotides agree with TRBD2. The ends lost 8 bases at V and 3 bases at J; junction bases unmatched: 4. The CDR3 spans 15 residues. In germline, CDR1 is ENHRY, CDR2 SYGVKD. This CDR3 is CAIATSGRATDTQYF. In DNA, the CDR3 is TGTGCCATCGCGACTAGCGGGAGGGCGACAGATACGCAGTATTTT.

The V and J genes are TRBV5-4 and TRBJ2-2, with 11 bases that match TRBD2. This CDR3 is built from 18 residues. The germline CDR1 and CDR2 sequences are SGHNT and YYREEE (reference sequence). V dropped 4 bases and J dropped 0; count of bases not matched to a gene: 8. DNA for the CDR3: TGTGCCAGCAGCGACGGACTAGCGGGCGGGCCGAACACCGGGGAGCTGTTTTTT. The encoded protein is CASSDGLAGGPNTGELFF. The variable domain in full, with the rest retrieved from reference TRBV5-4 and TRBJ2-2, is ETGVTQSPTHLIKTRGQQVTLRCSSQSGHNTVSWYQQALGQGPQFIFQYYREEENGRGNFPPRFSGLQFPNYSSELNVNALELDDSALYLCASSDGLAGGPNTGELFFGEGSRLTVL.

The J gene is TRBJ2-1, the V gene TRBV7-9, with D unclear. This CDR3 region has 16 residues. Germline V gene data show CDR1 as SEHNR and CDR2 as FQNEAQ (reference sequence). The germline V and J ends were trimmed by 5 bases and 1 base, with 15 bases remaining between them. The CDR3 DNA is TGTGCCAGCAGCCCGGAAGAGGCCTCGTCCTACAATGAGCAGTTCTTC. Amino acid sequence: CASSPEEASSYNEQFF.

The chain has TRBV9 and TRBJ2-7; D is possibly TRBD2 (6 bases). V shed 4 bases and J shed 3 bases, with 17 bases lying between them. This CDR3 region has 15 residues. Germline CDR1 and CDR2: SGDLS and YYNGEE. CDR3 protein: CASSFSGHKYYEQYF. DNA for the CDR3: TGTGCCAGCAGCTTTAGCGGCCATAAGTACTACGAGCAGTACTTC.

The rearrangement uses TRBV4-3 and TRBJ2-1; D gene unclear. Trimming shortened V by 0 bases and J by 2 bases, and 14 bases separated the two germline ends. Looked up from germline, CDR1 is LGHNA and CDR2 is YSLEER. There are 17 residues in the CDR3. CDR3 region: CASSQDPVQAAYNEQFF. The CDR3 nucleotides are TGCGCCAGCAGCCAAGATCCGGTCCAGGCAGCCTACAATGAGCAGTTCTTC.

This clone was seen a handful of times. The genes are TRBV2 and TRBJ2-1, with TRBD2 matching 14 bases. V lost 9 bases, J lost 8 bases, and 9 bases stayed unmatched. The CDR3 is made up of 15 amino acids. Germline assignment: CDR1 SNHLY and CDR2 FYNNEI. CDR3 coding DNA: TGTGCCAGTAATAAAGGGACTAGCGGGAGCTATGAGCAGTTCTTC. This encodes CASNKGTSGSYEQFF.

The chain employs TRBV5-6 and TRBJ2-5, with D possibly matching TRBD2 (5 bases). This CDR3 has 12 residues. Germline CDR1 and CDR2: SGHDT and YYEEEE. V lost 2 bases and J 9 bases, leaving 11 bases between the germline ends. The CDR3 region has the DNA TGTGCCAGCAGCTTTTTTAGGGAGCCCCAGTACTTC. Encoded protein: CASSFFREPQYF.

V is TRBV5-1 and J is TRBJ2-1, with a weak D call TRBD1 (5 bases). The CDR3 spans 16 residues. Trimming stripped 2 bases from V and 5 bases from J, with 17 bases between. CDR1 and CDR2 (germline): SGHRS, YFSETQ. The CDR3 DNA is TGCGCCAGCAGCTTATTCGTCCTGGACACGAACAATGAGCAGTTCTTC. Translated, it gives CASSLFVLDTNNEQFF.

The gene calls are TRBV18 and TRBJ1-1; no definite D call. The germline gives CDR1 KGHSH, CDR2 LQKENI. V was pared by 1 base and J by 4 bases, with 10 bases between. The CDR3 spans 14 residues. The chain's CDR3 is CASSPQRQGTEAFF. As DNA, the CDR3 is TGTGCCAGCTCACCACAGAGGCAAGGCACTGAAGCTTTCTTT.

This clone was recorded only once. DNA for the CDR3: TGTGCCAGCAGCTTAGTCGATGGGGGAGGAAATCAGCCCCAGCATTTT. Translating it yields CASSLVDGGGNQPQHF. V usage is TRBV7-9 and J usage is TRBJ1-5; a weak D match, TRBD1 (5 bases). The CDR3 spans 16 residues. CDR1 SEHNR and CDR2 FQNEAQ come from the germline V gene (reference sequence). The V end was cut by 1 base, the J end by 4 bases, with 14 bases between.

This rearrangement joins TRBV6-2 or TRBV6-3 to TRBJ1-2; tentatively, D is TRBD1 (6 bases). Trimming cost V 5 bases and J 4 bases, with 17 bases left between them. Germline V gene lookup returns CDR1 MNHEY and CDR2 SVGEGT. The CDR3 has 15 residues. The CDR3 loop is CASSRDRPGPYGYTF. CDR3 bases: TGTGCCAGCAGTAGAGACAGGCCGGGACCCTATGGCTACACCTTC.

This clone was seen once. The chain combines TRBV18 with TRBJ2-7; TRBD2 aligns across 10 bases. Germline V gene lookup returns CDR1 KGHSH and CDR2 LQKENI. The CDR3 has 15 residues. V dropped 3 bases and J dropped 3; count of bases not matched to a gene: 5. The chain's CDR3 is CASSPWTSGNYEQYF. The DNA for the CDR3 is TGTGCCAGCTCACCCTGGACTAGCGGTAACTACGAGCAGTACTTC.

The chain is built from TRBV4-3 and TRBJ2-1; the match to TRBD2 covers 8 bases. The V segment lost 3 bases and the J segment 9 bases; nucleotides outside the gene matches: 16. Germline loops: CDR1 LGHNA, CDR2 YSLEER. The CDR3 loop spans 17 amino acids. The CDR3 sequence: CASSQESGLGVPSEQFF. DNA for the CDR3: TGCGCCAGCAGCCAGGAGTCGGGACTAGGAGTTCCTAGTGAGCAGTTCTTC.

As to this clone: This specimen includes other DNA sequences encoding the same CDR3. The CDR3 DNA reads TGTGCCAGCAGCTTAGCGGGGGCTAGCGGTTACAATGAGCAGTTCTTC. Protein product: CASSLAGASGYNEQFF. The V gene is TRBV7-2, the J gene TRBJ2-1; D perhaps matches TRBD2 (7 bases). Trimming left V 0 bases short and J 4 bases short, with 13 bases between. The CDR3 is made up of 16 amino acids. Germline V gives CDR1 SGHTA, CDR2 FQGNSA.

The chain links TRBV2 to TRBJ1-1; no firm D call. This CDR3 has 13 amino acids. Trimming removed 2 bases at V and 6 bases at J, with 10 bases between. Germline CDR1 SNHLY, CDR2 FYNNEI. The CDR3: CASSEFSEAEAFF. CDR3 coding DNA: TGTGCCAGCAGTGAATTTTCGGAGGCTGAAGCTTTCTTT.

V usage is TRBV7-2 and J usage is TRBJ1-6; a weak D match, TRBD1 (5 bases). CDR3 length: 16 amino acids. The V end was cut by 5 bases, the J end by 0 bases, with 11 bases between. The germline CDR1 and CDR2 sequences are SGHTA and FQGNSA. This CDR3 is CASSLRQSSYNSPLHF. The CDR3 coding sequence is TGTGCCAGCAGCCTCCGACAGAGCTCCTATAATTCACCCCTCCACTTT.

The chain is built from TRBV13 and TRBJ1-2, with 8 bases lining up with TRBD1. V dropped 8 bases and J dropped 7; count of bases not matched to a gene: 12. This CDR3 has 14 amino acids. Per germline, CDR1 PRHDT and CDR2 FYEKMQ (reference sequence). CDR3 region: CASPKRDRGSGYTF. CDR3 nucleotides: TGTGCCAGCCCCAAAAGAGACAGGGGCTCTGGCTACACCTTC. The full variable domain, with the rest looked up from reference TRBV13 and TRBJ1-2, is AAGVIQSPRHLIKEKRETATLKCYPIPRHDTVYWYQQGPGQDPQFLISFYEKMQSDKGSIPDRFSAQQFSDYHSELNMSSLELGDSALYFCASPKRDRGSGYTFGSGTRLTVV.

The chain combines TRBV18 with TRBJ1-1; 7 bases are shared with TRBD1. The CDR3 totals 15 residues. The trim removed 0 bases at V and 5 bases at J, leaving 6 bases unmatched. Germline CDR1 reads KGHSH; CDR2 reads LQKENI. The CDR3 reads CASSPPSRGQTEAFF. CDR3 nucleotides: TGTGCCAGCTCACCACCTTCGAGGGGGCAAACTGAAGCTTTCTTT.

CDR3 bases: TGCGCCAGCAGCCGGGAGGTAGCGGGAGGGCCTGGTTACGAGCAGTACTTC. Translated, it gives CASSREVAGGPGYEQYF. This sequence joins TRBV4-1 and TRBJ2-7; 11 bases match TRBD2. V lost 4 bases, J lost 4 bases, and 12 bases stayed unmatched. The CDR3 sequence is 17 residues long. Germline V gene data show CDR1 as MGHRA and CDR2 as YSYEKL.

This clone was recorded a few times. The DNA of the CDR3 is TGTGCCAGCTCATCAAGACAGACCTCAGATACGCAGTATTTT. Its protein is CASSSRQTSDTQYF. This chain links TRBV18 with TRBJ2-3; D perhaps matches TRBD1 (5 bases). V gave up 5 bases and J gave up 4 bases, with 13 bases separating them. CDR1 is KGHSH and CDR2 is LQKENI in the germline V gene. The CDR3 is 14 residues long.

This clone has only one observation. The chain combines TRBV5-8 with TRBJ1-1, with unresolved D. Trimming removed 6 bases at V and 2 bases at J, with 17 bases between. The CDR3 has 15 residues. The germline V gene encodes CDR1 SGHTS and CDR2 YDEGEE. CDR3 residues: CASTFGERINTEAFF. The CDR3 DNA reads TGTGCCAGCACCTTTGGGGAGCGGATAAACACTGAAGCTTTCTTT. The complete variable domain, with remaining parts taken from reference TRBV5-8 and TRBJ1-1, reads EAGVTQSPTHLIKTRGQQATLRCSPISGHTSVYWYQQALGLGLQFLLWYDEGEERNRGNFPPRFSGRQFPNYSSELNVNALELEDSALYLCASTFGERINTEAFFGQGTRLTVV.

The chain recombines TRBV27 with TRBJ1-6, with D uncertain. The CDR3 has 21 amino acids. The V end lost 2 bases, the J end lost 0 bases, and 23 bases lay between the germline ends. Per germline, CDR1 MNHEY and CDR2 SMNVEV (reference sequence). CDR3 in amino acids: CASSLGLGGQPGGSYNSPLHF. CDR3 nucleotides: TGTGCCAGCAGTTTAGGTTTAGGAGGGCAGCCGGGAGGCTCCTATAATTCACCCCTCCACTTT.